This paragraph covers one T cell receptor (beta chain) sequence. As yet, its antigen is unknown. The data originate from a study of monozygotic twins with inflammatory bowel disease. Study results and limitations: Other individuals had fewer clonotypes in common with IBD patients than with healthy twins, especially with disease activity. Discordant twins showed the same repertoire similarity as concordant twins, possibly from limited power.

Investigators pulled total RNA out of whole blood and did not sort T cells. During cDNA synthesis, UMIs that each contained a 6-nucleotide sample barcode were added by means of template switching. TCRdb reanalyzed the 5' RACE reads and collapses them to one entry per CDR3 protein, without DNA. The sample table includes 350,000 to 550,000 distinct CDR3 sequences. Germline V gene data show CDR1 as MNHEY and CDR2 as SVGEGT. The CDR3 consists of 16 residues. The source of this sequence is a human donor with ulcerative colitis or Crohn's disease, or a healthy co-twin of an affected twin (not recorded which). The sample taken for sequencing was blood. V is TRBV6-2 or TRBV6-3 and J is TRBJ2-1; TCRdb's D call, TRBD2, is unchecked because there is no DNA. Here the CDR3 reads CASSYASGRLRDEQFF.